Reported below is one TCR beta chain. Antigen specificity is unknown. Germline CDR1 reads MNHEY; CDR2 reads SVGEGT. This CDR3 has 15 amino acids. The V gene lost 4 bases and the J gene lost 5 bases, with 18 bases spanning the gap. Time point meaning: persistent/refractory GD, antithyroid drugs over 5 years with positive TRAb. Extracted PBMC RNA gave rise to the TCR library. Combining iRepertoire HTBI primers with Arm-PCR of CDR3 regions, the authors built TCR beta libraries. Authors' data handling: About 60 TRBV and roughly 15 TRBJ segments were identified across samples. TCRdb recomputed calls from the multiplex PCR reads with MiXCR, one row per CDR3 protein. The V and J calls and clone size are TCRdb's, not the authors'. The sample records 400,000 to 500,000 distinct CDR3 sequences, 20% to 25% being singletons. The sample originates from a study of regulatory T cells in long-lasting Graves disease. For the study at large: Positivity for TSH receptor antibodies plus over 5 years of antithyroid drugs meant persistent Graves' disease. Broader study findings: Patients with persistent Graves' had lower TCR diversity than newly diagnosed patients.

This sequence joins TRBV6-2 or TRBV6-3 and TRBJ2-7, with no clear D. This TCR came from a female donor with Graves disease. The specimen was peripheral blood mononuclear cells (PBMCs), collected when the disease was refractory, from a patient treated with antithyroid drugs. The CDR3 spells CASSSALGYPDEQYF. As DNA, the CDR3 is TGTGCCAGCAGTTCGGCCCTCGGGTATCCCGACGAGCAGTACTTC.